The present entry profiles one TCR beta chain with its context. Its specificity is unknown. In the PCR, 60 Vbeta and 13 Jbeta primers were used. The method was immunoSEQ multiplex PCR; TCRdb's version includes in-frame clones alone and lacks a portion of them. The data show about 250,000 clones, approximately 84% seen once. This specimen comes from a study of cytomegalovirus exposure and HLA in healthy donors. Turning to the study itself: In a previous analysis, more than 90 million unique TCR beta sequences were found from 150 million to 200 million T cells. The study placed 70% to 90% of its 398 genotyped donors in the Caucasian-associated ancestry cluster. Study-wide points: Immune exposure information available was restricted to CMV serostatus. The study assumed roughly uniform donor sequencing depth for presence/absence analyses.

Specimen: PBMCs. The source of this sequence is a girl aged 2 to 9 in good health and CMV-seronegative.

As DNA, the CDR3 is TGCAGCGTCCGGAGGGGTGAGGTGGGAAACCAAGAGACCCAGTACTTC. Translated: CSVRRGEVGNQETQYF. V and J are TRBV29-1 and TRBJ2-5, with a possible D match to TRBD2 (6 bases). From germline, CDR1 is SQVTM and CDR2 ANQGSEA. The germline V and J ends were trimmed by 6 bases and 0 bases, with 20 bases remaining between them. The CDR3 contains 16 residues. The full variable domain, rest sourced from reference TRBV29-1 and TRBJ2-5, is SAVISQKPSRDICQRGTSLTIQCQVDSQVTMMFWYRQQPGQSLTLIATANQGSEATYESGFVIDKFPISRPNLTFSTLTVSNMSPEDSSIYLCSVRRGEVGNQETQYFGPGTRLLVL.